These 27 T cell receptor beta chains came from one sample sequenced in a study of OX40 agonist ivuxolimab in advanced cancers. TCRdb keeps only in-frame clones here, not all; method: immunoSEQ multiplex PCR. The sample has fewer than 85,000 clones; approximately 86% are singletons. Specimen: CD4+ or CD8+ T cells sorted from blood, collected in a trial of the OX40 agonist ivuxolimab. The origin of the receptors is an adult with an advanced solid tumor such as melanoma, head and neck, liver or kidney cancer.

The chain uses TRBV15 and TRBJ2-2, with 8 bases fitting TRBD1. This CDR3 contains 15 residues. Trimming took 5 bases from V and 2 from J; bases not matched to a gene: 4. The V gene's germline CDR1 is LNHNV and CDR2 YYDKDF (reference sequence). The CDR3 nucleotides are TGTGCCACCAGCCAGGACAGGGTTAACACCGGGGAGCTGTTTTTT. Translated, it gives CATSQDRVNTGELFF.

The table lists this clone with a few counts. V and J are TRBV7-9 and TRBJ2-7, with D tentatively TRBD1 or TRBD2 (5 bases each). Germline V lookup: CDR1 SEHNR, CDR2 FQNEAQ (reference sequence). The CDR3 is 15 residues long. V dropped 3 bases and J dropped 3 bases, with 15 bases sitting between them. CDR3 sequence (DNA): TGTGCCAGCAGCTTGGGGACGGTCGTCGGCTACGAGCAGTACTTC. It yields the protein CASSLGTVVGYEQYF. The full variable domain, in which reference TRBV7-9 and TRBJ2-7 provide the parts outside the CDR3, is DTGVSQNPRHKITKRGQNVTFRCDPISEHNRLYWYRQTLGQGPEFLTYFQNEAQLEKSRLLSDRFSAERPKGSFSTLEIQRTEQGDSAMYLCASSLGTVVGYEQYFGPGTRLTVT.

This clone was recorded once. The chain uses TRBV5-1 and TRBJ1-1; D possibly corresponds to TRBD1 (5 bases). Trimming took off 2 bases at V and 1 base at J, with 18 bases between the two ends. Germline V CDR1 and CDR2: SGHRS, YFSETQ. The CDR3 has 17 residues. Written as DNA, the CDR3 is TGCGCCAGCAGCTTAAGAGCAGGGATCGTTGGGAACACTGAAGCTTTCTTT. Translating gives CASSLRAGIVGNTEAFF.

The chain carries TRBV4-2 and TRBJ2-5, with 7 bases identical to TRBD2. This CDR3 is built from 16 residues. With V trimmed by 1 base and J by 2 bases, 7 bases remained unmatched. Per the germline V gene, CDR1 is LGHNA and CDR2 is YNFKEQ. CDR3: CASSQGGSGPQETQYF. CDR3 DNA: TGTGCCAGCAGCCAAGGCGGTAGCGGGCCTCAAGAGACCCAGTACTTC.

V is TRBV18 and J is TRBJ2-1; D remains ambiguous. This CDR3 has 13 residues. V lost 6 bases and J 7 bases, leaving 13 bases between the germline ends. CDR1 KGHSH and CDR2 LQKENI come from the germline V gene. The CDR3 nucleotides read TGTGCCAGCTCGCTTGGGTCCGGGAATGAGCAGTTCTTC. Protein sequence: CASSLGSGNEQFF.

The chain is built from TRBV14 and TRBJ2-7; D could derive from TRBD1 or TRBD2 (5 bases each). Germline CDR1 SGHDN, CDR2 FVKESK. This CDR3 has 14 residues. Trimming removed 4 bases at V and 2 bases at J, with 12 bases between. Here the CDR3 DNA reads TGTGCCAGCAGCCGCTGGGGACGGGCCTACGAGCAGTACTTC. As protein: CASSRWGRAYEQYF.

The V call is TRBV4-2, the J call TRBJ1-6; no clear D. V shed 4 bases and J shed 7 bases, with 11 bases lying between them. The length of the CDR3 is 14 residues. Germline V gene lookup returns CDR1 LGHNA and CDR2 YNFKEQ. CDR3 DNA sequence: TGTGCCAGCAGCCCTTCGGACGGGAATTCACCCCTCCACTTT. As protein: CASSPSDGNSPLHF.

A note on this clone: The same CDR3 can be traced to other DNA sequences in this sample. V usage is TRBV4-3 and J usage is TRBJ2-1, with D possibly matching TRBD2 (6 bases). The CDR3 is 14 residues long. Trimming removed 2 bases at V and 6 bases at J, with 11 bases between. The V gene's germline CDR1 is LGHNA and CDR2 YSLEER. The CDR3: CASSQKVEGNEQFF. CDR3 nucleotide sequence: TGCGCCAGCAGCCAAAAGGTGGAGGGCAATGAGCAGTTCTTC.

This rearrangement joins TRBV19 to TRBJ2-7, with a possible D match to TRBD2 (5 bases). This CDR3 is built from 13 residues. Germline loops: CDR1 LNHDA, CDR2 SQIVND (reference sequence). V was shortened by 5 bases and J by 7 bases, with 15 bases between the two germline ends. CDR3 in DNA: TGTGCCAGTAGTTTCTTGGGAGAGGTTGAGCAGTACTTC. It specifies CASSFLGEVEQYF.

V usage is TRBV7-2 and J usage is TRBJ2-7; D is possibly TRBD1 (5 bases). Germline V gene data show CDR1 as SGHTA and CDR2 as FQGNSA. The CDR3 totals 12 residues. V dropped 5 bases and J dropped 3 bases, with 8 bases sitting between them. The CDR3 nucleotides read TGTGCCAGCAGCATCCAGGGCTACGAGCAGTACTTC. Encoded protein: CASSIQGYEQYF.

The CDR3 loop is CASRLRFLAGITGELFF. In DNA form, the CDR3 reads TGTGCAAGTCGCTTAAGGTTCCTAGCGGGGATCACCGGGGAGCTGTTTTTT. The chain is built from TRBV12-2 and TRBJ2-2; the table calls TRBD2, which could not be checked here. TRBV12-2 is recorded as a pseudogene. This CDR3 contains 17 residues.

The V and J genes are TRBV5-1 and TRBJ1-1; maybe TRBD1 (6 bases). V was cut by 0 bases and J by 1 base, with 13 bases left in between. Germline loops: CDR1 SGHRS, CDR2 YFSETQ. The CDR3 length is 16 residues. The CDR3, as DNA: TGCGCCAGCAGCTTGGACAGGGTGGTCAGGAACACTGAAGCTTTCTTT. It translates to CASSLDRVVRNTEAFF.

The CDR3 loop is CARDRPTSGKLGQFF. CDR3 in DNA: TGTGCCAGAGACAGGCCGACTAGCGGAAAATTAGGGCAGTTCTTC. The chain couples TRBV5-3 to TRBJ2-1, with 9 bases fitting TRBD2. Being an ORF, TRBV5-3 has a function that is uncertain. CDR3 length: 15 residues. Unmatched junction bases numbered 17, after V lost 7 bases and J lost 12 bases.

Only one count was recorded for this clone. CDR3 residues: CASSSGDRNTGELFF. CDR3 bases: TGTGCCAGCAGCTCGGGGGACCGGAACACCGGGGAGCTGTTTTTT. The chain employs TRBV7-9 and TRBJ2-2; maybe TRBD2 (6 bases). In germline, CDR1 is SEHNR, CDR2 FQNEAQ (reference sequence). The ends were cut back, 4 bases at V and 1 base at J, with 10 bases in the middle. The length of the CDR3 is 15 residues.

The genes are TRBV11-1 and TRBJ2-2, with 10 positions matching TRBD1. The CDR3 consists of 16 residues. With V trimmed by 3 bases and J by 3 bases, 4 bases remained unmatched. Per the germline V gene, CDR1 is SGHAT and CDR2 is FQDESV (reference sequence). DNA of the CDR3: TGTGCCAGCAGCTTCGGACAGGGGGTCGACACCGGGGAGCTGTTTTTT. Translation gives CASSFGQGVDTGELFF.

The gene calls are TRBV6-5 and TRBJ2-2; D is perhaps TRBD1 (6 bases). The CDR3 has 15 residues. Trimming shortened V by 1 base and J by 7 bases, and 13 bases separated the two germline ends. Germline CDR1 reads MNHEY; CDR2 reads SVGAGI. CDR3 DNA sequence: TGTGCCAGCAGTTACTTTGGGGGCAGCATCGGGGAGCTGTTTTTT. It translates to CASSYFGGSIGELFF.

This clone has a single count. The chain is built from TRBV28 and TRBJ1-5, with D unresolved. The CDR3 spans 12 residues. Germline CDR1 is MDHEN and CDR2 is SYDVKM. The germline V and J ends were trimmed by 0 bases and 4 bases, with 1 base remaining between them. In DNA, the CDR3 is TGTGCCAGCAGTTTATGGAATCAGCCCCAGCATTTT. Residues: CASSLWNQPQHF. Full variable domain (remainder filled in from reference TRBV28 and TRBJ1-5): DVKVTQSSRYLVKRTGEKVFLECVQDMDHENMFWYRQDPGLGLRLIYFSYDVKMKEKGDIPEGYSVSREKKERFSLILESASTNQTSMYLCASSLWNQPQHFGDGTRLSIL.

The chain recombines TRBV6-6 with TRBJ1-2; D remains ambiguous. In germline, CDR1 is MNHNY, CDR2 SVGAGI (reference sequence). With 6 bases removed from V and 4 bases from J, the gap between germline ends came to 6 bases. This CDR3 spans 11 amino acids. CDR3 bases: TGTGCCAGCAGCGGATCCTATGGCTACACCTTC. Translating gives CASSGSYGYTF.

The rearrangement joins TRBV6-4 to TRBJ1-2, with 7 bases fitting TRBD1. Germline V gene lookup returns CDR1 MRHNA and CDR2 SNTAGT. CDR3 length: 13 amino acids. The V and J ends lost 8 bases and 3 bases, in that order; junction bases with no gene match: 6. The CDR3 nucleotides are TGTGCCAGCCGAAGAGGGGGCGACTATGGCTACACCTTC. Protein sequence: CASRRGGDYGYTF.

The chain has TRBV7-8 and TRBJ2-7; the D gene is possibly TRBD1 (5 bases). The CDR3 contains 14 residues. The V end was cut by 1 base, the J end by 3 bases, with 10 bases between. Germline loops: CDR1 SGHVS, CDR2 FQNEAQ. CDR3 in DNA: TGTGCCAGCAGCTTAGGACAGCTGATCTACGAGCAGTACTTC. As protein: CASSLGQLIYEQYF. Full variable domain (rest looked up from reference TRBV7-8 and TRBJ2-7): GAGVSQSPRYKVAKRGQDVALRCDPISGHVSLFWYQQALGQGPEFLTYFQNEAQLDKSGLPSDRFFAERPEGSVSTLKIQRTQQEDSAVYLCASSLGQLIYEQYFGPGTRLTVT.

This clone has more than one count but fewer than ten. The chain has TRBV15 and TRBJ1-5; no reliable D call. Germline V lookup: CDR1 LNHNV, CDR2 YYDKDF (reference sequence). This CDR3 is 15 amino acids long. V gave up 1 base and J gave up 6 bases, with 13 bases separating them. CDR3 protein: CATSRGNSGSQPQHF. DNA for the CDR3: TGTGCCACCAGCAGAGGGAACTCCGGGAGTCAGCCCCAGCATTTT.

The chain combines TRBV9 with TRBJ2-1; D is unresolved. Trimming removed 0 bases from V and 3 bases from J, with 7 bases in between. This CDR3 comprises 14 residues. Germline V lookup: CDR1 SGDLS, CDR2 YYNGEE. CDR3 bases: TGTGCCAGCAGCGTAGGGAAAGGCTACAATGAGCAGTTCTTC. This gives the protein CASSVGKGYNEQFF.

The chain links TRBV6-1 to TRBJ1-3; D unclear. Trimming shortened V by 3 bases and J by 0 bases, and 6 bases separated the two germline ends. CDR3 size: 14 residues. Per the germline V gene, CDR1 is MNHNS and CDR2 is SASEGT. Here the CDR3 DNA reads TGTGCCAGCAGTGACCCCAGCTCTGGAAACACCATATATTTT. The encoded protein is CASSDPSSGNTIYF.

The rearrangement uses TRBV7-2 and TRBJ2-7; 12 bases are shared with TRBD2. Germline lookup yields CDR1 SGHTA and CDR2 FQGNSA. The CDR3 runs 15 residues. Unmatched junction bases numbered 6, after V lost 6 bases and J lost 3 bases. The CDR3 loop reads CASSRTSGGIYEQYF. In DNA form, the CDR3 reads TGTGCCAGCAGTCGCACTAGCGGGGGGATCTACGAGCAGTACTTC.

This clone showed up just once. The CDR3 DNA follows: TGTGCCAGCAGCGTTCCGGGACTAGCGGGGGAAGTCAATGAGCAGTTCTTC. Translated: CASSVPGLAGEVNEQFF. The V call is TRBV4-2, the J call TRBJ2-1, with 14 positions matching TRBD2. Germline V gene data show CDR1 as LGHNA and CDR2 as YNFKEQ. This CDR3 spans 17 amino acids. V lost 5 bases and J lost 6; bases outside the gene matches: 9.

The chain has TRBV5-1 and TRBJ2-5; D ambiguous. V was clipped by 5 bases and J by 1 base, with 12 bases between them. CDR1 and CDR2 (germline): SGHRS, YFSETQ. This CDR3 region has 14 residues. The CDR3 nucleotides are TGCGCCAGCAGTTATAGCTTGTCCCAAGAGACCCAGTACTTC. As protein: CASSYSLSQETQYF.

This clone was counted only a few times. V and J are TRBV9 and TRBJ2-1; 12 positions agree with TRBD2. CDR3 length: 15 amino acids. V was pared by 4 bases and J by 2 bases, with 1 base of the junction left unmatched. Germline-derived CDR1 and CDR2 are SGDLS and YYNGEE. CDR3 loop: CASSLAGGPYNEQFF. CDR3 nucleotides: TGTGCCAGCAGCCTAGCGGGGGGGCCCTACAATGAGCAGTTCTTC.